Shown below are 23 T cell receptor beta chains from a single sample sequenced in a study of immune heterogeneity within non-small cell lung tumors (dated by TCRdb to 2016 to 2019). Sequenced using a HiSeq X Ten. The TCR beta CDR3 region was amplified with a multiplex PCR system, in which a first round of 10 to 11 cycles was run using 32 V-gene forward and 13 J-gene reverse primers. TCRdb handled the public reads itself, with Q25 trimming in fastp and clone calling in MiXCR, and kept productive beta chains. Identical CDR3 proteins give one entry, which carries the most common genes and DNA. The sample profile shows some 14,000 distinct CDR3 sequences; about 30% of them were found once. The ten biggest clones cover less than 5% of the sample. Genomic DNA was extracted from bulk tumor tissue and used as the TCR template, and approximately 600 ng gDNA was amplified per sample. Multiple biopsies per primary tumor were taken during surgery, spaced as far apart as possible within the tumor mass. The study cohort was described as untreated, and the patients were newly diagnosed NSCLC cases having curative surgery.

The sequencing input was lung tumor tissue. These receptors were collected from a man between 40 and 49 years old with non-small cell lung cancer.

Sample share makes this clonotype medium-sized. The chain uses TRBV6-2 or TRBV6-3 and TRBJ2-7, with 8 bases fitting TRBD2. CDR3 size: 13 residues. Per the germline V gene, CDR1 is MNHEY and CDR2 is SVGEGT. The junction had 7 bases not matched to a gene; V was cut back by 6 bases and J by 6 bases. The CDR3 loop is CASSPSGSVEQYF. Written as DNA, the CDR3 is TGTGCCAGCAGCCCGAGCGGGAGTGTCGAGCAGTACTTC.

This clonotype came up a few times. This chain links TRBV20-1 with TRBJ2-1, with 10 nucleotides matching TRBD2. Germline CDR1 DFQATT, CDR2 SNEGSKA (reference sequence). This CDR3 has 16 residues. With V trimmed by 0 bases and J by 7 bases, 9 bases remained unmatched. The CDR3 reads CSARDPSGRADNEQFF. CDR3 DNA sequence: TGCAGTGCTAGAGATCCCAGCGGGAGGGCCGATAATGAGCAGTTCTTC.

Comment on this clonotype: Just one base apart from a much larger clone, this may be a read error. This chain connects TRBV10-2 to TRBJ2-5; 8 bases fit TRBD2. CDR1 is WSHSY and CDR2 is SAAADI in the germline V gene. This CDR3 has 15 residues. Trimming removed 3 bases from V and 3 bases from J; junction bases left unmatched: 6. CDR3 residues: CASSDSTGGEETQYF. CDR3 nucleotides: TGCGCCAGCAGTGATTCTACGGGAGGGGAAGAGACCCAGTACTTC.

This clonotype occurred many times. The rearrangement uses TRBV24-1 and TRBJ2-1; D is ambiguous. In germline, CDR1 is KGHDR, CDR2 SFDVKD. V lost 2 bases, J lost 8 bases, and 9 bases lay in between. The CDR3 runs 13 residues. For the CDR3, the DNA is TGTGCCACCAGTGATTCGTTAGGGTATGAGCAGTTCTTC. Translating it yields CATSDSLGYEQFF.

Comments on this clonotype: This may come from a read error, since a much larger clone is one base off. The V and J genes are TRBV7-3 and TRBJ2-1; D is unresolved. The V and J ends lost 6 bases and 9 bases respectively, with 12 bases between them. Germline CDR1 and CDR2: SGHTA and FQGTGA. The CDR3 totals 12 residues. The CDR3 here is CASRISDGEQFF. CDR3 nucleotide sequence: TGTGCCAGCAGGATCTCTGACGGTGAGCAGTTCTTC. The variable domain in full, completed from reference TRBV7-3 and TRBJ2-1, reads GAGVSQTPSNKVTEKGKYVELRCDPISGHTALYWYRQSLGQGPEFLIYFQGTGAADDSGLPNDRFFAVRPEGSVSTLKIQRTERGDSAVYLCASRISDGEQFFGPGTRLTVL.

In its sample, this clonotype ranks as medium-sized. V and J are TRBV7-3 and TRBJ2-7; unclear D gene. In germline, CDR1 is SGHTA, CDR2 FQGTGA. This CDR3 contains 15 residues. Trimming removed 0 bases from V and 3 bases from J, with 12 bases in between. The CDR3 sequence is CASSLTPSSLYEQYF. The DNA of the CDR3 is TGTGCCAGCAGCTTAACTCCCAGTTCCCTCTACGAGCAGTACTTC.

A note on this clonotype: The junction does not match germline at one end; this may be a read error. The V call is TRBV5-1, the J call TRBJ2-2; D remains unclear. The germline CDR1 and CDR2 sequences are SGHRS and YFSETQ. The CDR3 extends over 15 amino acids. As DNA, the CDR3 is TGCTCCAGCAGCCGTCTCGCCTCGAACACCGGGGAGCTGTTTTTT. Translating gives CSSSRLASNTGELFF.

This clonotype counts as medium-sized. The J gene is TRBJ1-1, the V gene TRBV6-2 or TRBV6-3, with TRBD1 as a possible D gene (5 bases). The germline V gene encodes CDR1 MNHEY and CDR2 SVGEGT. V was clipped by 2 bases and J by 0 bases, with 13 bases between them. The CDR3 contains 16 residues. The CDR3: CASSYPRGGMNTEAFF. In nucleotides, the CDR3 is TGTGCCAGCAGTTACCCTCGGGGGGGAATGAACACTGAAGCTTTCTTT.

In this sample, this clonotype turned up many times. This chain joins TRBV2 and TRBJ2-7, with unresolved D. Trimming shortened V by 6 bases and J by 6 bases, and 15 bases separated the two germline ends. Germline assignment: CDR1 SNHLY and CDR2 FYNNEI. The CDR3 spans 13 residues. The CDR3 is CASSSGASLEQYF. The CDR3 bases are TGTGCCAGCAGCTCAGGAGCGAGCCTCGAGCAGTACTTC.

Comment on this clonotype: A much larger clone lies a single base off, so this may be a read error. J is TRBJ2-3 and V is TRBV7-2; 7 bases agree with TRBD2. CDR3 length: 13 amino acids. The germline V gene has CDR1 SGHTA and CDR2 FQGNSA. V shed 9 bases, J shed 4 bases, and the junction held 7 bases outside the gene matches. As DNA, the CDR3 is TGTGCCAGAAGCCTCCGGGGGGCAGATACGCAGTATTTT. It specifies CARSLRGADTQYF.

This clonotype rates as medium-sized. V gene TRBV30 combines with J gene TRBJ1-2; perhaps TRBD1 as D (5 bases). The V end lost 2 bases, the J end lost 4 bases, and 11 bases lay between the germline ends. From germline, CDR1 is GTSNPN and CDR2 SVGIG (reference sequence). CDR3 length equals 13 residues. In DNA, the CDR3 is TGTGCCTGGAGTTCCGGGACTACCTATGGCTACACCTTC. It translates to CAWSSGTTYGYTF.

This clonotype rates as medium-sized. The chain combines TRBV9 with TRBJ1-3, with D perhaps matching TRBD1 (6 bases). CDR3 length: 16 amino acids. Germline assignment: CDR1 SGDLS and CDR2 YYNGEE. Trimming left V 4 bases short and J 0 bases short, with 14 bases between. For the CDR3, the DNA is TGTGCCAGCAGCAAAGAGGGGGGGAGCTCTGGAAACACCATATATTTT. This sequence encodes CASSKEGGSSGNTIYF.

This clonotype rates as medium-sized. The chain employs TRBV6-1 and TRBJ2-7; 8 positions agree with TRBD2. The CDR3 runs to 16 residues. The germline V gene has CDR1 MNHNS and CDR2 SASEGT. V lost 6 bases, J lost 7 bases, and 17 bases stayed unmatched. The DNA for the CDR3 is TGTGCCAGCAGCCTTACGAAAGCGGGAGTGTTGGAAGAGCAGTACTTC. It is translated as CASSLTKAGVLEEQYF.

Comments on this clonotype: The junction and the germline gene differ at one end; a read error may be behind it. The chain recombines TRBV29-1 with TRBJ1-4; D perhaps matches TRBD1 (6 bases). CDR1 SQVTM and CDR2 ANQGSEA come from the germline V gene. This CDR3 is 11 amino acids long. The CDR3 nucleotides are TGCGGCGTGGGGGGCCTCGGAAAACTGTTTTTT. Its protein product is CGVGGLGKLFF.

This clonotype is medium-sized within its sample. J is TRBJ1-5 and V is TRBV6-1; D may be TRBD1 (6 bases). Trimming left V 10 bases short and J 5 bases short, with 18 bases between. Germline assignment: CDR1 MNHNS and CDR2 SASEGT. CDR3 length: 14 residues. The CDR3 DNA reads as TGTGCCACCCACCCCGGACAGTCGTATCAGCCCCAGCATTTT. The encoded protein is CATHPGQSYQPQHF.

This clonotype was counted many times. The rearrangement uses TRBV5-5 and TRBJ1-1, with 7 bases aligning to TRBD1. Germline trimming cut 6 bases from V and 2 bases from J; bases unmatched to any gene: 13. The length of the CDR3 is 16 residues. Germline CDR1 and CDR2: SGHKS and YYEKEE (reference sequence). The CDR3 DNA reads TGTGCCAGCACCCTAAGACAGGGCCCCTCTAACACTGAAGCTTTCTTT. Protein product: CASTLRQGPSNTEAFF.

Details on this clonotype: With a much larger clone just one base away, this may be a read error. V and J are TRBV3-1 and TRBJ2-7; the D gene is possibly TRBD2 (5 bases). CDR3 length equals 16 residues. Germline lookup yields CDR1 LGHDT and CDR2 YNNKEL (reference sequence). The CDR3 bases are TGTGCCAGCGGCCAAGTCGGGGTGTCCGGCTCCTACGAGCAGTACTTC. It yields the protein CASGQVGVSGSYEQYF.

On this clonotype itself: A read error is possible here, since a much larger clone lies one base away. A read error is likely, as this CDR3 ends without the conserved phenylalanine or tryptophan. The gene calls are TRBV2 and TRBJ2-3; no reliable D call. Trimming removed 4 bases at V and 2 bases at J, with 10 bases between. The CDR3 runs 14 residues. Germline assignment: CDR1 SNHLY and CDR2 FYNNEI. This chain's CDR3 is CASSVRQDTDTQYL. The CDR3 nucleotides read TGTGCCAGCAGTGTACGCCAGGACACAGATACGCAGTATTTA.

A note on this clonotype: This clone may be a read error of a much larger clone one base away. The chain recombines TRBV6-8 with TRBJ2-7, with D unclear. The length of the CDR3 is 13 residues. Trimming took 4 bases from V and 2 from J, leaving 9 bases between them. Germline CDR1 MNHGY, CDR2 SAAAGT. CDR3 region: CASSFYCTYEQYF. CDR3 DNA sequence: TGTGCCAGCAGTTTTTACTGTACCTACGAGCAGTACTTC.

For this clonotype: One end of the junction fails to match germline, which may point to a read error. V usage is TRBV19 and J usage is TRBJ1-5; D might be TRBD1 (6 bases). CDR3 length equals 14 residues. Looked up from germline, CDR1 is LNHDA and CDR2 is SQIVND (reference sequence). The CDR3 loop is CASSDTGANQPRHF. The CDR3 nucleotides read TGTGCCAGTAGTGATACGGGGGCAAATCAGCCCCGGCATTTT. The entire variable domain, with the rest obtained from reference TRBV19 and TRBJ1-5, is as follows: DGGITQSPKYLFRKEGQNVTLSCEQNLNHDAMYWYRQDPGQGLRLIYYSQIVNDFQKGDIAEGYSVSREKKESFPLTVTSAQKNPTAFYLCASSDTGANQPRHFGDGTRLSIL.

The CDR3 region has the DNA TGTGCCAGCAGCTCGGACTTGAGCACCGGGGAGCTGTTTTTT. It is translated as CASSSDLSTGELFF. The rearrangement links TRBV6-2 or TRBV6-3 to TRBJ2-2, with a tentative D call TRBD2 (5 bases). CDR1 MNHEY and CDR2 SVGEGT come from the germline V gene. The CDR3 is 14 amino acids. V lost 6 bases and J lost 4, with 12 bases in between.

Within the sample, this clonotype is medium-sized. The rearrangement joins TRBV30 to TRBJ2-7; D is tentatively TRBD1 or TRBD2 (6 bases each). Germline CDR1 is GTSNPN and CDR2 is SVGIG (reference sequence). The ends were cut back, 4 bases at V and 2 bases at J, with 12 bases in the middle. The CDR3 has 13 residues. This CDR3 is CAWTVGGPYEQYF. Here the CDR3 DNA reads TGTGCCTGGACGGTGGGGGGCCCCTACGAGCAGTACTTC.

Worth noting for this clonotype: Just one base apart from a much larger clone, this may be a read error. CDR3 DNA: TGTGCCAGTAATAGAACCTCGGGCGCCCAAGAGACCCAGTACTTC. This encodes CASNRTSGAQETQYF. V is TRBV19 and J is TRBJ2-5; D remains ambiguous. CDR3 length equals 15 residues. From germline, CDR1 is LNHDA and CDR2 SQIVND (reference sequence). Trimming removed 7 bases from V and 1 base from J, with 16 bases in between.